This TCR beta chain is drawn from a study of CD8 T cells in Susac syndrome. The CDR3 consists of 15 residues. The V gene lost 2 bases and the J gene lost 4 bases, with 15 bases spanning the gap. Germline lookup yields CDR1 SQVTM and CDR2 ANQGSEA. With random hexamers, reverse transcription was performed on about 0.5 to 1 ug of RNA. TCRdb passed the immunoSEQ multiplex PCR reads through MiXCR, listing each CDR3 protein once. The sample has 350,000 to 550,000 distinct CDR3 sequences; around 85% are singletons. Sequencing targeted TCR beta in T cells from blood (CD8+ and CD4+). The multiple sclerosis control group consisted of treatment-naive patients whose relapsing-remitting disease, which was either stable or active, fulfilled revised McDonald criteria. Negative isolation was used for CD8+ and CD4+ T cells, and FACS enrichment was applied to TEMRA cells.

Sequencing was carried out using CD8+ T cells from PBMCs. The sequence was collected from a human donor with multiple sclerosis. This chain links TRBV29-1 with TRBJ2-1; TRBD2 is a possible D gene (6 bases). CDR3 in DNA: TGCAGCGTTGAACTTGCCGGGAGACAGTACAATGAGCAGTTCTTC. It encodes CSVELAGRQYNEQFF.